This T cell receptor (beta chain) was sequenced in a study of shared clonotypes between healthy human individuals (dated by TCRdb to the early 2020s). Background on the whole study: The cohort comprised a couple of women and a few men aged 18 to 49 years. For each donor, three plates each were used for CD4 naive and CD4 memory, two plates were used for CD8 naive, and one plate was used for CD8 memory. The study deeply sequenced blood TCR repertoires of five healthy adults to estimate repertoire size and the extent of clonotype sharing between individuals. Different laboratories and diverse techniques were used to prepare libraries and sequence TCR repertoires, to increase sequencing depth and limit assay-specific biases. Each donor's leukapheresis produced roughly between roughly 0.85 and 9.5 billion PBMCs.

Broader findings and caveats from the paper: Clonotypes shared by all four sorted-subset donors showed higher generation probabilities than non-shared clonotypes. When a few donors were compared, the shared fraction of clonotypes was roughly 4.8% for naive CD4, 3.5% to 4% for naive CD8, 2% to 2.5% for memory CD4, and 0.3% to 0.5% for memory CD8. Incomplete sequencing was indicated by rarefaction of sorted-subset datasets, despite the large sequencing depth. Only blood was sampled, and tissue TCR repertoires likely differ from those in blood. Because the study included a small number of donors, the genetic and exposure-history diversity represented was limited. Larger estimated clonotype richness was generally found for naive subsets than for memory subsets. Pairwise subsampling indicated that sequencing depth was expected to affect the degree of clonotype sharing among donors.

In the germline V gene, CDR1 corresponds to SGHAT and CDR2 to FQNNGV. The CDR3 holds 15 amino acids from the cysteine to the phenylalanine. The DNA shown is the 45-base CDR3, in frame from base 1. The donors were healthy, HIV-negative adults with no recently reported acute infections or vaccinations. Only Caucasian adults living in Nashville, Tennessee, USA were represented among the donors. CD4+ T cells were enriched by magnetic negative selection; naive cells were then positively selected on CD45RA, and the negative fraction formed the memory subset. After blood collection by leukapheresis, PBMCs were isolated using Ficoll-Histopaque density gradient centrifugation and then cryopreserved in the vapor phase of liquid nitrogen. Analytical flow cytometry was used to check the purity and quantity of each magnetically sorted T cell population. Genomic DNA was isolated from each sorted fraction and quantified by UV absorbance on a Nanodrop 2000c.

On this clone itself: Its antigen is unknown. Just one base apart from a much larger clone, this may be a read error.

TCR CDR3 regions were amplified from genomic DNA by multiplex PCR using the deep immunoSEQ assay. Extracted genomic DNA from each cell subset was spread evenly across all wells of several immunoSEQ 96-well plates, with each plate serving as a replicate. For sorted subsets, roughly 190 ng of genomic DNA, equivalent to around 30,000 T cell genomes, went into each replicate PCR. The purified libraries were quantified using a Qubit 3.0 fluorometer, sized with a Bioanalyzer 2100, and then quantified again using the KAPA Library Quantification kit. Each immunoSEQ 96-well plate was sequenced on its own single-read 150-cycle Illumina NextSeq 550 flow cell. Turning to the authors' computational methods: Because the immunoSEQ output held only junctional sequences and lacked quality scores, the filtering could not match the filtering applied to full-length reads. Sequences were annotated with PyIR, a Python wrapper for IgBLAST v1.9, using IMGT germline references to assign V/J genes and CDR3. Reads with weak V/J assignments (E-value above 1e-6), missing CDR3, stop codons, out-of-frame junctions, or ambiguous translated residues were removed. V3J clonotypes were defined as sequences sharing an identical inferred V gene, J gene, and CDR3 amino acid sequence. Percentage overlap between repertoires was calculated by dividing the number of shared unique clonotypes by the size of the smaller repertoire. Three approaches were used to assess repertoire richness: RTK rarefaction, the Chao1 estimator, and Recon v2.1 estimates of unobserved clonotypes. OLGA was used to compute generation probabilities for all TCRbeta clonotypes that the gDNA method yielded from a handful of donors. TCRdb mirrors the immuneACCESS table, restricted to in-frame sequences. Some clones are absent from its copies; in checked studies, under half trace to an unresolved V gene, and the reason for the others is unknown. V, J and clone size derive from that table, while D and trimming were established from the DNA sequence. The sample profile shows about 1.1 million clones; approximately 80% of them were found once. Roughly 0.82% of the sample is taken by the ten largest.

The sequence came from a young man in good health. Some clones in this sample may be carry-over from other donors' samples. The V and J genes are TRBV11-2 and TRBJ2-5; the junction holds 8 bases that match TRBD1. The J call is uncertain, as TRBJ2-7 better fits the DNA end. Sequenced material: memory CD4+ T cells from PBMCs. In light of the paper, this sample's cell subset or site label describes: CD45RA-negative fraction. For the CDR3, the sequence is CASSLGQGPRYEQYF. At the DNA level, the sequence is TGTGCCAGCAGCTTAGGACAGGGGCCGCGGTACGAGCAGTACTTC.